This T cell receptor (beta chain) appears in the sequencing data of a study of CD8 T cells in ankylosing spondylitis. The CDR3 loop spans 13 amino acids. Looked up from germline, CDR1 is MNHNS and CDR2 is SASEGT. Scientists made TCR beta libraries using quantitative 5'-RACE with molecular barcodes. TCRdb re-called the 5' RACE reads with MiXCR, one entry per CDR3 protein. The sample has around 130,000 distinct CDR3 sequences; over 6.5% are singletons. Points on this clonotype: A junction end diverges from the germline sequence, so it may reflect a read error.

This TCR was recovered from a male donor with ankylosing spondylitis or in good health (not recorded which). V usage is TRBV6-1 and J usage is TRBJ2-1; 8 positions agree with TRBD2. Sequencing input: blood, either unsorted or a sorted T cell fraction (not recorded which). The CDR3 loop reads CASSPGGGPSYVF. The DNA for the CDR3 is TGTGCCAGCAGCCCCGGGGGGGGTCCTTCATACGTCTTC.